The 3 T cell receptor beta chains listed next were all sequenced from one sample in a study of blood T cell repertoires in COVID-19. Repertoires were generated with immunoSEQ multiplex PCR, while TCRdb's copy carries only in-frame clones and drops some. The sample lists 350,000 or so clones; approximately 86% were seen once. What was sequenced was PBMCs or T cells enriched from blood (not recorded which). Receptor source: a woman aged 35 to 49 with acute COVID-19.

V usage is TRBV4-3 and J usage is TRBJ2-4; unclear D gene. V shed 0 bases and J shed 5 bases, with 11 bases lying between them. Looked up from germline, CDR1 is LGHNA and CDR2 is YSLEER. CDR3 size: 15 residues. DNA of the CDR3: TGCGCCAGCAGCCAAGATAGAGAATTTCAAAACATTCAGTACTTC. This sequence encodes CASSQDREFQNIQYF.

The genes are TRBV5-5 and TRBJ2-1, with 7 bases identical to TRBD1. The CDR3 length is 16 residues. Germline V gene data show CDR1 as SGHKS and CDR2 as YYEKEE (reference sequence). The V gene end was trimmed by 0 bases and the J gene end by 2 bases; junction bases not matched to a gene: 5. For the CDR3, the DNA is TGTGCCAGCAGCTTGGAAGGGACAGCGGCCTACAATGAGCAGTTCTTC. Its protein product is CASSLEGTAAYNEQFF.

The gene calls are TRBV28 and TRBJ2-3; 7 bases line up with TRBD1. V shed 7 bases and J 6 bases; nucleotides not matched to a gene: 4. The CDR3 is 12 amino acids. Germline values: CDR1 MDHEN, CDR2 SYDVKM. CDR3 in amino acids: CASITQGDTQYF. DNA for the CDR3: TGTGCCAGCATCACACAGGGGGATACGCAGTATTTT. The variable domain in full, completed from reference TRBV28 and TRBJ2-3, reads DVKVTQSSRYLVKRTGEKVFLECVQDMDHENMFWYRQDPGLGLRLIYFSYDVKMKEKGDIPEGYSVSREKKERFSLILESASTNQTSMYLCASITQGDTQYFGPGTRLTVL.